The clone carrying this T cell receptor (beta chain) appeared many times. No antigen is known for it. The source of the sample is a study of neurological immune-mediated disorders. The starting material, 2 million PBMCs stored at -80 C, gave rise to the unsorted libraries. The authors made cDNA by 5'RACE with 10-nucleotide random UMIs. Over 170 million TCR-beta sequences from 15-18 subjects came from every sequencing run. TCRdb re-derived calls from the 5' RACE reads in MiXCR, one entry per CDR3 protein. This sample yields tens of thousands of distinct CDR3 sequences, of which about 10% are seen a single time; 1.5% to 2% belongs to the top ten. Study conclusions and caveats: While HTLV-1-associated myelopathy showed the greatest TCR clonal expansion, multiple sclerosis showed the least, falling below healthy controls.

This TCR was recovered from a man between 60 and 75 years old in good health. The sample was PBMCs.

The CDR3 loop is CSVVGDNQPQHF. The CDR3 nucleotides are TGCAGCGTTGTGGGGGACAATCAGCCCCAGCATTTT. This chain uses TRBV29-1 with TRBJ1-5, with D possibly matching TRBD1 (5 bases). Germline loops: CDR1 SQVTM, CDR2 ANQGSEA. CDR3 length: 12 amino acids. V was pared by 4 bases and J by 3 bases, with 7 bases between.